The 11 T cell receptor beta chains presented below share a single source sample, sequenced in a study of cytomegalovirus exposure and HLA in healthy donors. The study ran its PCR with 60 Vbeta and 13 Jbeta primers. The repertoire was sequenced with immunoSEQ multiplex PCR; TCRdb's copy has only in-frame clones and lacks some. The table shows over 150,000 clones, with roughly four fifths occurring only once. Sequencing was done on a sample of PBMCs. The origin of the receptors is a man aged 50 to 59 in good health and CMV-seropositive.

This clone was recorded once. This rearrangement joins TRBV11-1 to TRBJ2-1; 8 bases line up with TRBD1. Germline loops: CDR1 SGHAT, CDR2 FQDESV (reference sequence). The CDR3 is made up of 13 amino acids. The junction had 4 bases not matched to a gene; V was cut back by 5 bases and J by 7 bases. The CDR3 loop is CASSLGQVNEQFF. DNA for the CDR3: TGTGCCAGCAGCCTGGGACAGGTTAATGAGCAGTTCTTC.

V is TRBV12-5 and J is TRBJ2-2; 13 nucleotides align to TRBD2. Trimming at V came to 4 bases and at J to 4 bases, leaving 6 bases not matched to a gene. CDR3 length: 17 amino acids. Germline-derived CDR1 and CDR2 are LGHNT and FRNRAP. CDR3 sequence reads: CASGWAGTSGATGELFF. The CDR3 bases are TGTGCTAGTGGTTGGGCCGGGACTAGCGGGGCCACCGGGGAGCTGTTTTTT.

V gene TRBV7-9 combines with J gene TRBJ1-4; 8 bases map to TRBD1. This CDR3 is built from 15 residues. J gave up 8 bases and V 3 bases, and 8 bases lay outside the gene matches. In germline, CDR1 is SEHNR, CDR2 FQNEAQ (reference sequence). CDR3 region: CASSLDTGGREKLFF. The CDR3 DNA is TGTGCCAGCAGCTTGGATACAGGGGGAAGGGAAAAACTGTTTTTT.

To note about this clone: The same CDR3 arises from other DNA sequences in this sample as well. The chain has TRBV28 and TRBJ1-3, with a weak D call TRBD1 (6 bases). This CDR3 has 16 residues. The germline V gene has CDR1 MDHEN and CDR2 SYDVKM. V lost 3 bases, J lost 0 bases, and 12 bases lay in between. CDR3 sequence reads: CASSFGQIHSGNTIYF. CDR3 nucleotides: TGTGCCAGCAGTTTTGGACAGATCCACTCTGGAAACACCATATATTTT.

V usage is TRBV18 and J usage is TRBJ1-5; no clear D. CDR3 length: 13 residues. Deletions cut 3 bases from V and 5 bases from J, with 8 bases between. The germline V gene encodes CDR1 KGHSH and CDR2 LQKENI. The CDR3 reads CASSPGSHQPQHF. The CDR3 DNA reads TGTGCCAGCTCACCGGGCAGCCATCAGCCCCAGCATTTT.

In its sample, this clone was seen once. The gene calls are TRBV9 and TRBJ2-5; TRBD2 matches 7 bases. Per the germline V gene, CDR1 is SGDLS and CDR2 is YYNGEE. This CDR3 comprises 15 residues. The ends lost 4 bases at V and 5 bases at J; junction bases unmatched: 11. In nucleotides, the CDR3 is TGTGCCAGCAGCTTCCCGCCGGGAGGAGGGGAGACCCAGTACTTC. This encodes CASSFPPGGGETQYF.

V gene TRBV5-1 combines with J gene TRBJ1-4; no clear D. This CDR3 has 13 amino acids. V dropped 2 bases and J dropped 4 bases, with 6 bases sitting between them. CDR1 SGHRS and CDR2 YFSETQ come from the germline V gene. CDR3 DNA: TGCGCCAGCAGCTTTGGAGGTAATGAAAAACTGTTTTTT. Its translation: CASSFGGNEKLFF.

This clone was recorded a few times. V gene TRBV19 combines with J gene TRBJ2-7, with unresolved D. CDR3 length: 13 residues. Trimming stripped 3 bases from V and 0 bases from J, with 6 bases between. The V gene's germline CDR1 is LNHDA and CDR2 SQIVND (reference sequence). CDR3 sequence (DNA): TGTGCCAGTAGTATTTCCCACTCCTACGAGCAGTACTTC. Protein sequence: CASSISHSYEQYF.

V is TRBV7-3 and J is TRBJ2-1; D gene unclear. V was cut by 1 base and J by 7 bases, with 20 bases left in between. The CDR3 totals 17 residues. Looked up from germline, CDR1 is SGHTA and CDR2 is FQGTGA. The CDR3 bases are TGTGCCAGCAGCTTAAAAGTAGCCCATTTGAGTAAGAATGAGCAGTTCTTC. Amino acid sequence: CASSLKVAHLSKNEQFF.

V usage is TRBV28 and J usage is TRBJ2-1; perhaps TRBD1 as D (6 bases). CDR1 is MDHEN and CDR2 is SYDVKM in the germline V gene. The CDR3 runs 18 residues. V was cut by 1 base and J by 7 bases, with 23 bases left in between. CDR3 loop: CASSLFLPTRGHENEQFF. The CDR3 DNA sequence: TGTGCCAGCAGTTTATTTTTACCCACCAGGGGCCATGAAAATGAGCAGTTCTTC.

The V and J genes are TRBV6-5 and TRBJ2-7; 9 bases align to TRBD1. The CDR3 covers 14 residues. Germline CDR1 is MNHEY and CDR2 is SVGAGI. Trimming cost V 6 bases and J 6 bases; bases outside gene matches: 9. CDR3 amino acids: CASSPGQGLGEQYF. As DNA, the CDR3 is TGTGCCAGCAGCCCCGGACAGGGGTTAGGCGAGCAGTACTTC.